The entry below gives a single TCR beta chain sequence along with its context. Its target is unknown. The ends were cut back, 0 bases at V and 7 bases at J, with 13 bases in the middle. This CDR3 is built from 14 residues. From germline, CDR1 is LGHDT and CDR2 YNNKEL (reference sequence). This specimen comes from a study of T cell responses to AZD1222 COVID-19 vaccine. About the research overall: Second doses were pooled across both intervals (about 4 or about 12 weeks).

Study observations and caveats: Reportedly, nearly half of unique spike TCRs recognized epitopes outside B.1.351/B.1.1.7 mutations. Scientists sampled the repertoires only once the peak T cell response had passed.

Produced via immunoSEQ multiplex PCR; TCRdb's table is partial and in-frame only. This table has approximately 160,000 clones, about nine tenths appearing once. V and J are TRBV3-1 (or the pseudogene TRBV3-2) and TRBJ2-7; D is perhaps TRBD1 or TRBD2 (5 bases each). This receptor was identified in an adult in good health. Here the sequenced sample was peripheral blood, taken on day 0 of AZD1222 vaccination. The CDR3 coding sequence is TGTGCCAGCAGCCAAGACCCTCGCGAGGGGGAGCAGTACTTC. It yields the protein CASSQDPREGEQYF.